The 31 T cell receptor beta chains in this list originate from one sample, sequenced in a study of blood T cell repertoires in COVID-19. Using immunoSEQ multiplex PCR, the repertoire was profiled, and TCRdb retains in-frame clones only, with some absent. Among about 130,000 clones listed, approximately 90% were seen once. The sequenced material came from peripheral blood. The source is a woman aged 80 or over with acute or convalescent COVID-19.

This chain links TRBV2 with TRBJ2-7, with 8 bases matching TRBD1. The CDR3 is made up of 14 amino acids. CDR1 and CDR2 from the germline V gene are SNHLY and FYNNEI. The V and J ends lost 4 bases and 3 bases, in that order; junction bases with no gene match: 5. CDR3 in DNA: TGTGCCAGCAGTGGGACAGGGAAAAACTACGAGCAGTACTTC. As protein: CASSGTGKNYEQYF.

The chain employs TRBV20-1 and TRBJ2-3, with 10 bases matching TRBD2. The CDR3 spans 15 residues. Trimming cost V 3 bases and J 0 bases; bases outside gene matches: 3. In germline, CDR1 is DFQATT, CDR2 SNEGSKA (reference sequence). As DNA, the CDR3 is TGCAGTGCTAGTAAGCGGGAGGGGAGCACAGATACGCAGTATTTT. Its protein product is CSASKREGSTDTQYF.

The chain employs TRBV4-2 and TRBJ1-4; D is ambiguous. The ends were cut back, 2 bases at V and 2 bases at J, with 9 bases in the middle. The CDR3 is 15 residues long. Germline values: CDR1 LGHNA, CDR2 YNFKEQ. The CDR3 loop reads CASSQRSVTNEKLFF. DNA for the CDR3: TGTGCCAGCAGCCAAAGATCGGTGACTAATGAAAAACTGTTTTTT.

The chain uses TRBV5-4 and TRBJ2-5, with 7 bases fitting TRBD2. CDR1 is SGHNT and CDR2 is YYREEE in the germline V gene (reference sequence). The CDR3 consists of 16 residues. V shed 3 bases and J 2 bases; nucleotides not matched to a gene: 10. This CDR3 is CASSSRLGGGQETQYF. The CDR3 region has the DNA TGTGCCAGCAGCTCCCGGTTGGGGGGGGGACAAGAGACCCAGTACTTC. Together with reference TRBV5-4 and TRBJ2-5, the CDR3 gives the full variable domain: ETGVTQSPTHLIKTRGQQVTLRCSSQSGHNTVSWYQQALGQGPQFIFQYYREEENGRGNFPPRFSGLQFPNYSSELNVNALELDDSALYLCASSSRLGGGQETQYFGPGTRLLVL.

This clone was seen only once. This chain connects TRBV5-1 to TRBJ2-7; 7 positions match TRBD2. CDR3 length equals 13 residues. The trim removed 6 bases at V and 1 base at J, leaving 4 bases unmatched. Germline values: CDR1 SGHRS, CDR2 YFSETQ. CDR3 coding DNA: TGCGCCAGCATGGGGGACTATTCCTACGAGCAGTACTTC. Translated, it gives CASMGDYSYEQYF.

The chain combines TRBV6-5 with TRBJ1-6; TRBD1 is a possible D gene (5 bases). This CDR3 comprises 15 residues. Trimming cost V 0 bases and J 11 bases, with 14 bases left between them. Germline V CDR1 and CDR2: MNHEY, SVGAGI. CDR3 region: CASSYSWQGRTPLHF. CDR3 nucleotides: TGTGCCAGCAGTTACTCTTGGCAGGGCCGTACACCCCTCCACTTT.

This chain links TRBV19 with TRBJ1-6, with TRBD1 matching over 9 bases. V lost 6 bases and J lost 9; bases outside the gene matches: 6. Germline V CDR1 and CDR2: LNHDA, SQIVND (reference sequence). This CDR3 spans 14 amino acids. CDR3 region: CASRTQGASSPLHF. The CDR3 DNA sequence: TGTGCCAGTAGGACACAGGGGGCGAGTTCACCCCTCCACTTT. The full variable domain, its missing parts supplied by reference TRBV19 and TRBJ1-6, is DGGITQSPKYLFRKEGQNVTLSCEQNLNHDAMYWYRQDPGQGLRLIYYSQIVNDFQKGDIAEGYSVSREKKESFPLTVTSAQKNPTAFYLCASRTQGASSPLHFGNGTRLTVT.

V usage is TRBV5-4 and J usage is TRBJ2-3, with 11 bases matching TRBD1. V dropped 5 bases and J dropped 4; count of bases not matched to a gene: 9. Germline loops: CDR1 SGHNT, CDR2 YYREEE (reference sequence). The CDR3 totals 16 residues. DNA of the CDR3: TGTGCCAGCAGGCCGCGAAGGGACAGGGGGTCAGATACGCAGTATTTT. This codes for CASRPRRDRGSDTQYF.

The CDR3 region has the DNA TGTGCCAGCAGCCTAGATATCAGGGGAAGGGAGCAGTACTTC. This codes for CASSLDIRGREQYF. The J gene is TRBJ2-7, the V gene TRBV7-9; D perhaps matches TRBD1 (6 bases). Germline V gene data show CDR1 as SEHNR and CDR2 as FQNEAQ (reference sequence). V was trimmed by 5 bases and J by 7 bases, leaving 18 bases between them. The CDR3 is 14 amino acids.

This clone was seen once. The chain joins TRBV7-2 to TRBJ1-5, with a tentative D call TRBD1 (5 bases). The CDR3 covers 16 residues. Trimming took off 1 base at V and 4 bases at J, with 14 bases between the two ends. Germline assignment: CDR1 SGHTA and CDR2 FQGNSA. In DNA, the CDR3 is TGTGCCAGCAGCTTAGTTTCTGGGGCGCGGAATCAGCCCCAGCATTTT. It specifies CASSLVSGARNQPQHF.

The genes are TRBV5-1 and TRBJ2-1; 9 nucleotides line up with TRBD1. CDR1 SGHRS and CDR2 YFSETQ come from the germline V gene. With V trimmed by 4 bases and J by 8 bases, 4 bases remained unmatched. The CDR3 is 13 residues long. CDR3 residues: CASSQQGADEQFF. The CDR3 DNA is TGCGCCAGCAGCCAACAGGGGGCTGATGAGCAGTTCTTC.

The chain uses TRBV7-9 and TRBJ2-7; D is uncertain. There are 14 residues in the CDR3. Germline CDR1 SEHNR, CDR2 FQNEAQ (reference sequence). The V end lost 0 bases, the J end lost 4 bases, and 10 bases lay between the germline ends. This chain's CDR3 is CASSLAGGAYEQYF. The CDR3 DNA reads as TGTGCCAGCAGCTTAGCTGGCGGAGCTTACGAGCAGTACTTC.

V gene TRBV6-5 combines with J gene TRBJ2-2; TRBD1 agrees at 7 bases. Germline CDR1 is MNHEY and CDR2 is SVGAGI. The trim removed 6 bases at V and 3 bases at J, leaving 4 bases unmatched. The CDR3 is made up of 14 amino acids. The CDR3 reads CASRNTGDTGELFF. The CDR3 DNA reads as TGTGCCAGCAGAAACACAGGGGACACCGGGGAGCTGTTTTTT.

The rearrangement joins TRBV11-2 to TRBJ1-5; maybe TRBD1 (6 bases). Germline V gene lookup returns CDR1 SGHAT and CDR2 FQNNGV. The CDR3 totals 15 residues. Trimming removed 5 bases at V and 3 bases at J, with 14 bases between. The CDR3 here is CASSRSAGANQPQHF. CDR3 nucleotide sequence: TGTGCCAGCAGCCGCTCGGCAGGGGCCAATCAGCCCCAGCATTTT.

The chain employs TRBV27 and TRBJ1-1, with 7 bases lining up with TRBD1. In germline, CDR1 is MNHEY, CDR2 SMNVEV (reference sequence). The CDR3 spans 15 residues. The V and J ends lost 2 bases and 4 bases, in that order; junction bases with no gene match: 7. CDR3 nucleotides: TGTGCCAGCAGTTTAAAAGGGGGCGGAGTCACTGAAGCTTTCTTT. It is translated as CASSLKGGGVTEAFF.

The chain couples TRBV6-5 to TRBJ2-3; TRBD2 matches at 7 bases. Germline CDR1 and CDR2: MNHEY and SVGAGI. V lost 0 bases and J lost 3; bases outside the gene matches: 3. The CDR3 runs 15 residues. This CDR3 reads CASSYSGGRTDTQYF. Here the CDR3 DNA reads TGTGCCAGCAGTTACTCGGGAGGGCGGACAGATACGCAGTATTTT.

This chain links TRBV28 with TRBJ2-5, with 7 bases that match TRBD1. The ends lost 5 bases at V and 5 bases at J; junction bases unmatched: 8. This CDR3 has 14 residues. CDR1 is MDHEN, CDR2 SYDVKM, per germline. CDR3 DNA sequence: TGTGCCAGCAGTCCGACAGGGAAGGGGGAGACCCAGTACTTC. Its protein is CASSPTGKGETQYF.

The chain recombines TRBV7-9 with TRBJ1-2, with D possibly TRBD1 on 5 matching bases. CDR1 is SEHNR, CDR2 FQNEAQ, per germline (reference sequence). The CDR3 spans 13 residues. Trimming shortened V by 6 bases and J by 1 base, and 9 bases separated the two germline ends. CDR3 nucleotides: TGTGCCAGCAGGCGGGGGATTAACTATGGCTACACCTTC. It specifies CASRRGINYGYTF.

This clone appeared a single time. The chain combines TRBV7-2 with TRBJ2-1, with unresolved D. Trimming shortened V by 2 bases and J by 0 bases, and 8 bases separated the two germline ends. This CDR3 spans 15 amino acids. CDR1 and CDR2 from the germline V gene are SGHTA and FQGNSA. CDR3 in DNA: TGTGCCAGCAGCTTATTCACTTCCTCCTACAATGAGCAGTTCTTC. Translation gives CASSLFTSSYNEQFF.

This sequence joins TRBV5-1 and TRBJ2-5; D not certain. The length of the CDR3 is 13 residues. Trimming shortened V by 2 bases and J by 5 bases, and 10 bases separated the two germline ends. Germline V CDR1 and CDR2: SGHRS, YFSETQ. CDR3 bases: TGCGCCAGCAGCTTAACTTCCAGGGAGACCCAGTACTTC. Protein sequence: CASSLTSRETQYF.

The V call is TRBV2, the J call TRBJ1-2, with D possibly matching TRBD1 (5 bases). Looked up from germline, CDR1 is SNHLY and CDR2 is FYNNEI. V lost 8 bases and J 3 bases, leaving 10 bases between the germline ends. The CDR3 is made up of 12 amino acids. CDR3: CASGGTDYGYTF. The CDR3 DNA sequence: TGTGCCAGCGGGGGGACGGACTATGGCTACACCTTC. Using reference TRBV2 and TRBJ1-2 for the parts outside the CDR3, the full variable domain is EPEVTQTPSHQVTQMGQEVILRCVPISNHLYFYWYRQILGQKVEFLVSFYNNEISEKSEIFDDQFSVERPDGSNFTLKIRSTKLEDSAMYFCASGGTDYGYTFGSGTRLTVV.

The chain links TRBV29-1 to TRBJ2-3; maybe TRBD1 (5 bases). The CDR3 has 13 residues. Germline CDR1 reads SQVTM; CDR2 reads ANQGSEA. V was pared by 2 bases and J by 1 base, with 7 bases between. The CDR3 sequence is CSVEKGGTDTQYF. The CDR3 DNA follows: TGCAGCGTTGAAAAAGGGGGCACAGATACGCAGTATTTT.

The chain combines TRBV27 with TRBJ2-5; TRBD1 might be the D (6 bases). The CDR3 is 14 amino acids. Deletions cut 6 bases from V and 1 base from J, with 12 bases between. Germline CDR1 MNHEY, CDR2 SMNVEV (reference sequence). The CDR3 nucleotides read TGTGCCAGCAGCATGGGACATAGCCAAGAGACCCAGTACTTC. This translates into CASSMGHSQETQYF.

The rearrangement links TRBV28 to TRBJ1-3; a weak D match, TRBD1 (6 bases). Trimming left V 8 bases short and J 5 bases short, with 16 bases between. CDR1 and CDR2 (germline): MDHEN, SYDVKM. The CDR3 consists of 14 residues. The CDR3 is CASGEGVNRNTIYF. The CDR3 DNA follows: TGTGCCAGCGGCGAGGGGGTAAATCGAAACACCATATATTTT.

The chain links TRBV5-8 to TRBJ1-5; D is ambiguous. Trimming removed 3 bases at V and 5 bases at J, with 12 bases between. CDR1 and CDR2 (germline): SGHTS, YDEGEE. CDR3 size: 14 residues. The CDR3 sequence: CASSSGSFYQPQHF. The CDR3 region has the DNA TGTGCCAGCAGCTCGGGTAGCTTTTATCAGCCCCAGCATTTT.

V is TRBV5-1 and J is TRBJ2-3; 10 positions match TRBD2. This CDR3 is 16 amino acids long. CDR1 is SGHRS, CDR2 YFSETQ, per germline. V lost 4 bases to trimming and J lost 3 bases; unmatched junction nucleotides: 8. The CDR3 DNA reads TGCGCCAGCAGCCATATCAGCGGGGGGGTGACAGATACGCAGTATTTT. It codes for CASSHISGGVTDTQYF.

V is TRBV6-5 and J is TRBJ1-6; TRBD1 agrees at 7 bases. Per the germline V gene, CDR1 is MNHEY and CDR2 is SVGAGI. This CDR3 is 14 amino acids long. V was pared by 6 bases and J by 8 bases, with 7 bases of the junction left unmatched. CDR3 nucleotides: TGTGCCAGCAGCTCCGACAGGGCGTATTCACCCCTCCACTTT. It specifies CASSSDRAYSPLHF.

This chain uses TRBV7-2 with TRBJ2-5; tentatively, D is TRBD1 (6 bases). There are 14 residues in the CDR3. The V end was cut by 7 bases, the J end by 3 bases, with 15 bases between. Germline CDR1 SGHTA, CDR2 FQGNSA. CDR3: CASTRQVIEETQYF. The DNA for the CDR3 is TGTGCCAGCACTCGACAGGTTATAGAAGAGACCCAGTACTTC.

The gene calls are TRBV7-2 and TRBJ2-7; TRBD2 matches at 9 bases. CDR3 length: 15 amino acids. With V trimmed by 1 base and J by 5 bases, 6 bases remained unmatched. Germline lookup yields CDR1 SGHTA and CDR2 FQGNSA. This chain's CDR3 is CASSLGGGGADEQYF. In DNA form, the CDR3 reads TGTGCCAGCAGCTTAGGAGGCGGGGGGGCCGACGAGCAGTACTTC.

The V and J genes are TRBV24-1 and TRBJ2-7; tentative D call: TRBD2 (6 bases). The CDR3 sequence is 18 residues long. V lost 5 bases and J 5 bases, leaving 27 bases between the germline ends. Germline V lookup: CDR1 KGHDR, CDR2 SFDVKD. The CDR3 spells CATSGGGKQGSGLDEQYF. The CDR3 bases are TGTGCCACCAGTGGGGGAGGAAAGCAGGGAAGTGGGTTGGACGAGCAGTACTTC.

The V and J genes are TRBV11-2 and TRBJ2-1; TRBD1 is a possible D gene (6 bases). The germline V gene has CDR1 SGHAT and CDR2 FQNNGV. V lost 2 bases, J lost 7 bases, and 12 bases lay in between. The CDR3 is 14 amino acids. The CDR3 sequence: CASSLHRVNNEQFF. CDR3 coding DNA: TGTGCCAGCAGCTTACACAGGGTGAATAATGAGCAGTTCTTC.